This T cell receptor (beta chain) was captured by sequencing in a study of blood T cell repertoires in COVID-19. Background on the study: Samples of COVID-19 (acute and convalescent) were obtained from the United States, Italy and Spain.

Trimming cost V 5 bases and J 6 bases, with 19 bases left between them. Germline values: CDR1 LNHDA, CDR2 SQIVND (reference sequence). This CDR3 contains 15 residues. As processed by the authors: How many nucleated cells were present was estimated from reference gene primer amplification. Generated by immunoSEQ multiplex PCR, the TCRdb table keeps only in-frame clones and is missing some. The V and J calls and clone size were taken over from that table, and D and trimming were inferred from the DNA. The sample has approximately 170,000 clones, approximately 87% seen once. This TCR was sampled from a woman in her 70s with acute or convalescent COVID-19. Sequencing was done on a sample of peripheral blood. The chain carries TRBV19 and TRBJ1-2; D perhaps matches TRBD1 (5 bases). The CDR3, as DNA: TGTGCCAGTAGTGCAGACAGCCTAGGGGTGGATGGCTACACCTTC. Encoded protein: CASSADSLGVDGYTF.